These T cell receptor beta chains were read from a single sample in a study of T cells in Graves' hyperthyroidism and ophthalmopathy. TCRdb analysed the multiplex PCR reads with MiXCR anew, one entry per CDR3 protein. The sample has hundreds of thousands of distinct CDR3 sequences; under 20% are singletons. The sequenced material came from blood. The source of these receptors is a woman aged 50 to 60 with Graves' hyperthyroidism that later progressed to Graves' ophthalmopathy. Each CDR3 is given without its conserved first and last residue.

v_call: TRBV5-6; cdr3_aa: ASSLDRDFDYEQY
v_call: TRBV7-9; cdr3_aa: ASTGPLNTEAF
v_call: TRBV2; cdr3_aa: ASGWGKDRGMSQPQH
v_call: TRBV25-1; cdr3_aa: ASSAFTGTGEGTEAF
v_call: TRBV20-1; cdr3_aa: SARNREAEKLF
v_call: TRBV7-8; cdr3_aa: AKWRVVGYGYT
v_call: TRBV30; cdr3_aa: ARSNVGISYNEQF
v_call: TRBV29-1; cdr3_aa: SVSDRPNTEAF
v_call: TRBV2; cdr3_aa: ASRLANYGYA
v_call: TRBV3-1; cdr3_aa: ATTSGGTYNEQF
v_call: TRBV20-1; cdr3_aa: SAPTLDRVGYEQF
v_call: TRBV11-2; cdr3_aa: ASSLDPLRVPYNEQF
v_call: TRBV6-1; cdr3_aa: ASSLTISNQPQH
v_call: TRBV7-2; cdr3_aa: ASSLIAGGTGDYNEQF
v_call: TRBV11-2; cdr3_aa: ASSLVSLAGDEQS
v_call: TRBV6-1; cdr3_aa: ASSHELMGQRAF
v_call: TRBV7-8; cdr3_aa: ATRTSGEETQY
v_call: TRBV12-3/TRBV12-4; cdr3_aa: ASSPLRSNQPQH
v_call: TRBV18; cdr3_aa: ASSPRSERSHTEAF
v_call: TRBV12-3/TRBV12-4; cdr3_aa: ASCGQILNTEAF
v_call: TRBV11-1; cdr3_aa: ASSWGTGNTGELF
v_call: TRBV27; cdr3_aa: ASRGGSGYGYT
v_call: TRBV9; cdr3_aa: ASSVGHQGAEKLF
v_call: TRBV7-9; cdr3_aa: ASSLGTGGTTDTQY
v_call: TRBV2; cdr3_aa: ASSVQGGAGEKLF
v_call: TRBV11-2; cdr3_aa: ASSLVEGGSYEQY
v_call: TRBV20-1; cdr3_aa: SANPGRVGYT
v_call: TRBV5-1; cdr3_aa: ASSLVGSSYNEQF
v_call: TRBV4-1; cdr3_aa: ASSLAEGREVGYT
v_call: TRBV9; cdr3_aa: ASSVIPEGSVAGNTIY
v_call: TRBV7-3; cdr3_aa: ASSTGVGNTDTQY
v_call: TRBV29-1; cdr3_aa: SVGHGANYGYT
v_call: TRBV14; cdr3_aa: ASSLPGRRSTEAF
v_call: TRBV3-1; cdr3_aa: ASSPDSTSGGRQETQY
v_call: TRBV30; cdr3_aa: AWSRQGAETQY
v_call: TRBV5-6; cdr3_aa: ASSQSVGYEQY
v_call: TRBV27; cdr3_aa: ASSLRLAGGPSDTQY
v_call: TRBV20-1; cdr3_aa: SAKGQGNTEAF
v_call: TRBV27; cdr3_aa: ASSPFSSGGTDTQY
v_call: TRBV4-1; cdr3_aa: ASSQGVSRTYEQY
v_call: TRBV19; cdr3_aa: ASSPDSNPREQY
v_call: TRBV5-1; cdr3_aa: ASSFRRGTDTQY
v_call: TRBV5-1; cdr3_aa: ASRFVSGNTEAF
v_call: TRBV5-1; cdr3_aa: ASSLEVTTGRYGYT
v_call: TRBV15; cdr3_aa: ATRGDASSYNEQF
v_call: TRBV6-1; cdr3_aa: ASSEAEGGMNTEAF
v_call: TRBV19; cdr3_aa: ASSQNRDQPQH
v_call: TRBV11-2; cdr3_aa: ASSLVSGGEYEQY